These 9 T cell receptor beta chains came from one sample sequenced in a study of OX40 agonist ivuxolimab in advanced cancers. Sequenced by immunoSEQ multiplex PCR; TCRdb stores in-frame clones only, minus some. Altogether about 48,000 clones are present, 80% to 90% being singletons, with the ten largest covering approximately 11%. The sample in question was CD4+ or CD8+ T cells sorted from blood, obtained in a trial of the OX40 agonist ivuxolimab. Receptor source: an adult with an advanced solid tumor such as melanoma, head and neck, liver or kidney cancer.

The rearrangement uses TRBV11-1 and TRBJ2-5; 12 nucleotides align to TRBD2. Germline-derived CDR1 and CDR2 are SGHAT and FQDESV (reference sequence). Losses at the gene ends were 4 bases for V and 5 bases for J; bases not matched to a gene: 8. This CDR3 has 16 amino acids. The CDR3 reads CASSSGGLAGRETQYF. CDR3 DNA sequence: TGTGCCAGCAGCTCGGGGGGACTAGCGGGCCGGGAGACCCAGTACTTC.

The gene calls are TRBV19 and TRBJ2-3, with D maybe TRBD1 (6 bases). Trimming removed 3 bases from V and 4 bases from J, with 14 bases in between. Germline V gene sequence: CDR1 LNHDA, CDR2 SQIVND (reference sequence). This CDR3 is 15 amino acids long. CDR3 bases: TGTGCCAGTAGTATCCCGGGAAGGGGGTCAGATACGCAGTATTTT. It translates to CASSIPGRGSDTQYF.

This chain joins TRBV29-1 and TRBJ2-1; 8 positions match TRBD1. After removal of 8 bases from V and 3 bases from J, the junction contained 12 bases not matched to a gene. Per germline, CDR1 SQVTM and CDR2 ANQGSEA. The CDR3 extends over 15 amino acids. Here the CDR3 reads CSLKQGVSYYNEQFF. In nucleotides, the CDR3 is TGCAGCTTAAAACAGGGGGTCAGCTACTACAATGAGCAGTTCTTC.

The genes are TRBV6-1 and TRBJ1-5; D is unclear. Per germline, CDR1 MNHNS and CDR2 SASEGT. V dropped 8 bases and J dropped 6 bases, with 20 bases sitting between them. The CDR3 spans 15 residues. CDR3 sequence: CASEEQALSSQPQHF. The CDR3, as DNA: TGTGCCAGCGAGGAGCAGGCCCTGAGTAGTCAGCCCCAGCATTTT.

This sequence joins TRBV5-1 and TRBJ2-2; 7 bases fit TRBD1. Germline CDR1 SGHRS, CDR2 YFSETQ. This CDR3 comprises 14 residues. V was clipped by 4 bases and J by 6 bases; unmatched bases: 6. The CDR3 reads CASSARQGPGELFF. The CDR3 DNA follows: TGCGCCAGCAGCGCTCGACAGGGCCCCGGGGAGCTGTTTTTT. Based on the CDR3 plus reference TRBV5-1 and TRBJ2-2, the full variable domain is KAGVTQTPRYLIKTRGQQVTLSCSPISGHRSVSWYQQTPGQGLQFLFEYFSETQRNKGNFPGRFSGRQFSNSRSEMNVSTLELGDSALYLCASSARQGPGELFFGEGSRLTVL.

This rearrangement joins TRBV7-9 to TRBJ1-6, with D perhaps matching TRBD1 (6 bases). CDR1 and CDR2 (germline): SEHNR, FQNEAQ (reference sequence). V was cut by 5 bases and J by 10 bases, with 18 bases left in between. The CDR3 covers 15 residues. CDR3 DNA sequence: TGTGCCAGCAGCCCCCGCGGAGGGGGTGAATCACCCCTCCACTTT. Residues: CASSPRGGGESPLHF. Complete variable domain (other parts from reference TRBV7-9 and TRBJ1-6): DTGVSQNPRHKITKRGQNVTFRCDPISEHNRLYWYRQTLGQGPEFLTYFQNEAQLEKSRLLSDRFSAERPKGSFSTLEIQRTEQGDSAMYLCASSPRGGGESPLHFGNGTRLTVT.

The J gene is TRBJ2-2, the V gene TRBV7-2; TRBD2 agrees at 11 bases. The CDR3 extends over 16 amino acids. The germline V gene encodes CDR1 SGHTA and CDR2 FQGNSA. V shed 5 bases and J 5 bases; nucleotides not matched to a gene: 7. The CDR3 reads CASSPRPSGGTGELFF. The CDR3 DNA sequence: TGTGCCAGCAGCCCCCGTCCTAGCGGGGGGACCGGGGAGCTGTTTTTT.

A few counts support this clone. The V call is TRBV2, the J call TRBJ2-7, with 12 bases fitting TRBD1. The length of the CDR3 is 15 residues. The V gene end was trimmed by 9 bases and the J gene end by 2 bases; junction bases not matched to a gene: 8. From germline, CDR1 is SNHLY and CDR2 FYNNEI. The CDR3 spells CASTPGQGAPYEQYF. The DNA for the CDR3 is TGTGCCAGTACTCCGGGACAGGGGGCCCCCTACGAGCAGTACTTC.

This chain joins TRBV6-1 and TRBJ2-1; D is undetermined. V shed 5 bases and J shed 10 bases, with 18 bases lying between them. The CDR3 is made up of 14 amino acids. Germline V gene lookup returns CDR1 MNHNS and CDR2 SASEGT. DNA for the CDR3: TGTGCCAGCAGTACCTGGGCGGACCCGATAGAGCAGTTCTTC. It translates to CASSTWADPIEQFF.